This T cell receptor beta chain emerged from a study of patients and donors after allogeneic stem cell transplantation. The CDR3 spans 15 residues. Trimming took off 2 bases at V and 7 bases at J, with 16 bases between the two ends. From germline, CDR1 is SGHKS and CDR2 YYEKEE (reference sequence). TCRdb re-called the RT-PCR reads through MiXCR, storing one row per CDR3 protein. The sample has fewer than 250,000 distinct CDR3 sequences, 13% to 15% seen once. Material: blood, either unsorted or a sorted T cell fraction (not recorded which). The chain links TRBV5-5 to TRBJ1-5; D is unresolved. This clonotype was obtained from a human donor who was either an allogeneic HSCT recipient or a stem cell or donor lymphocyte infusion donor (not recorded which). It is not recorded whose cells these are; they may come from a transplant donor. CDR3 amino acids: CASSFQPSGRQPQHF. In DNA, the CDR3 is TGTGCCAGCAGCTTTCAACCCTCGGGGAGGCAGCCCCAGCATTTT.